Following are 31 T cell receptor beta chains from one sample sequenced in a study of patients and donors after allogeneic stem cell transplantation. TCRdb analysed the RT-PCR reads with MiXCR anew, one entry per CDR3 protein. The table lists 190,000 or so distinct CDR3 sequences, 41% of them singletons. The sequencing sample was made of blood, either unsorted or a sorted T cell fraction (not recorded which). Receptor source: a human donor who was either an allogeneic HSCT recipient or a stem cell or donor lymphocyte infusion donor (not recorded which). It is not recorded whose cells these are; they may come from a transplant donor.

This clonotype occurred a few times. The chain uses TRBV20-1 and TRBJ1-5; TRBD1 is a possible D gene (6 bases). V was pared by 6 bases and J by 5 bases, with 23 bases between. The germline CDR1 and CDR2 sequences are DFQATT and SNEGSKA (reference sequence). The CDR3 runs to 16 residues. The CDR3 nucleotides are TGCAGTGCAGTCCCAAGGGGGGGGGCGCATGATCAGCCCCAGCATTTT. As protein: CSAVPRGGAHDQPQHF.

The chain has TRBV11-2 and TRBJ1-1; D is unclear. CDR1 is SGHAT and CDR2 is FQNNGV in the germline V gene. The CDR3 extends over 14 amino acids. Deletions cut 2 bases from V and 1 base from J, with 8 bases between. CDR3 nucleotides: TGTGCCAGCAGCTTAATTATGGGGAACACTGAAGCTTTCTTT. This gives the protein CASSLIMGNTEAFF.

The gene calls are TRBV6-2 or TRBV6-3 and TRBJ2-3; D unresolved. Germline V gene lookup returns CDR1 MNHEY and CDR2 SVGEGT. The CDR3 is made up of 13 amino acids. V was cut by 5 bases and J by 4 bases, with 10 bases left in between. The CDR3 DNA follows: TGTGCCAGCAGTCGCCCAATAGCAGATACGCAGTATTTT. The encoded protein is CASSRPIADTQYF.

The table lists this clonotype with a count of one. The chain carries TRBV11-3 and TRBJ2-1, with a possible D match to TRBD1 (6 bases). CDR1 is SGHNT and CDR2 is YENEEA in the germline V gene. Trimming removed 0 bases from V and 7 bases from J, with 13 bases in between. CDR3 length equals 15 residues. CDR3 amino acids: CASSLDGGTRNEQFF. Here the CDR3 DNA reads TGTGCCAGCAGCTTAGATGGGGGCACTAGGAATGAGCAGTTCTTC.

The gene calls are TRBV12-3 or TRBV12-4 and TRBJ1-4; D not certain. The V gene lost 7 bases and the J gene lost 8 bases, with 11 bases spanning the gap. The CDR3 extends over 12 amino acids. For the CDR3, the DNA is TGTGCCAGCACTCACTCGGGCGAAAAACTGTTTTTT. Its protein product is CASTHSGEKLFF.

The table lists this clonotype with a few counts. The rearrangement uses TRBV7-8 and TRBJ1-2; no definite D call. V was clipped by 0 bases and J by 6 bases, with 14 bases between them. CDR1 and CDR2 (germline): SGHVS, FQNEAQ. The CDR3 sequence is 15 residues long. As DNA, the CDR3 is TGTGCCAGCAGCTTAGCGAGACTAGGAAGTGATGGCTACACCTTC. Translated: CASSLARLGSDGYTF.

This clonotype appeared a few times. The CDR3 coding sequence is TGTGCCAGCAGCTCCCCGAGGGGTTTAGCGGGAAGGACAGATACGCAGTATTTT. Amino acids: CASSSPRGLAGRTDTQYF. The chain joins TRBV7-3 to TRBJ2-3; TRBD2 agrees at 8 bases. This CDR3 is 18 amino acids long. The V gene end was trimmed by 4 bases and the J gene end by 3 bases; junction bases not matched to a gene: 15. Germline CDR1 reads SGHTA; CDR2 reads FQGTGA.

This clonotype was found a few times. The chain couples TRBV4-3 to TRBJ2-7; the D gene is possibly TRBD1 (6 bases). The length of the CDR3 is 14 residues. V lost 4 bases and J 3 bases, leaving 13 bases between the germline ends. Germline loops: CDR1 LGHNA, CDR2 YSLEER. CDR3 nucleotide sequence: TGCGCCAGCAGCCCCGTTAGGGGGAGCTACGAGCAGTACTTC. Protein: CASSPVRGSYEQYF.

This clonotype was detected a few times. CDR3 sequence (DNA): TGTGCCAGCAGAAGAGGACGGCGGTATGAGTCTGGAAACACCATATATTTT. This codes for CASRRGRRYESGNTIYF. The J gene is TRBJ1-3, the V gene TRBV12-3 or TRBV12-4; D gene uncertain. V was clipped by 6 bases and J by 1 base, with 19 bases between them. The CDR3 sequence is 17 residues long.

The chain recombines TRBV7-9 with TRBJ1-5, with TRBD1 as a possible D gene (5 bases). Germline CDR1 is SEHNR and CDR2 is FQNEAQ (reference sequence). Trimming cost V 4 bases and J 2 bases, with 9 bases left between them. The CDR3 is made up of 14 amino acids. The CDR3 coding sequence is TGTGCCAGCAGCTGGGACTCCGGCAATCAGCCCCAGCATTTT. It specifies CASSWDSGNQPQHF.

This clonotype showed up just a few times. The chain combines TRBV12-3 or TRBV12-4 with TRBJ1-2; 7 nucleotides line up with TRBD1. The CDR3 is made up of 14 amino acids. V was pared by 6 bases and J by 6 bases, with 10 bases of the junction left unmatched. CDR3 in DNA: TGTGCCAGCAGGCCACAGGGGAGAGTCCATGGCTACACCTTC. Translated: CASRPQGRVHGYTF.

This clonotype is deemed medium-sized. The V gene is TRBV2, the J gene TRBJ1-6; D remains unclear. Germline V gives CDR1 SNHLY, CDR2 FYNNEI. The CDR3 has 16 residues. Trimming pared 4 bases from V and 9 bases from J, leaving 19 bases between. As DNA, the CDR3 is TGTGCCAGCAGTGCCAAAAGGACTTGGGCCATTTCACCCCTCCACTTT. Protein sequence: CASSAKRTWAISPLHF.

This clonotype appeared once. The chain is built from TRBV7-9 and TRBJ1-4; D gene uncertain. The ends were cut back, 5 bases at V and 10 bases at J, with 17 bases in the middle. From germline, CDR1 is SEHNR and CDR2 FQNEAQ (reference sequence). The CDR3 has 14 residues. This chain's CDR3 is CASSRGLAEGKLFF. Written as DNA, the CDR3 is TGTGCCAGCAGCCGCGGATTGGCCGAGGGAAAACTGTTTTTT. The whole variable domain, filled in from reference TRBV7-9 and TRBJ1-4, reads DTGVSQNPRHKITKRGQNVTFRCDPISEHNRLYWYRQTLGQGPEFLTYFQNEAQLEKSRLLSDRFSAERPKGSFSTLEIQRTEQGDSAMYLCASSRGLAEGKLFFGSGTQLSVL.

The CDR3 bases are TGCAGCGTCGCGGGACGCTTGAACACTGAAGCTTTCTTT. Its translation: CSVAGRLNTEAFF. V and J are TRBV29-1 and TRBJ1-1, with D possibly being TRBD1 (5 bases). CDR3 size: 13 residues. Trimming pared 6 bases from V and 0 bases from J, leaving 11 bases between. Germline assignment: CDR1 SQVTM and CDR2 ANQGSEA.

The gene calls are TRBV3-1 and TRBJ1-6; unclear D gene. The V end was cut by 4 bases, the J end by 1 base, with 14 bases between. CDR1 LGHDT and CDR2 YNNKEL come from the germline V gene (reference sequence). CDR3 length: 17 residues. In nucleotides, the CDR3 is TGTGCCAGCAGCCCCCCCAGGATTGGATCCTATAATTCACCCCTCCACTTT. Amino acids: CASSPPRIGSYNSPLHF.

This chain joins TRBV28 and TRBJ1-1; D possibly corresponds to TRBD1 (6 bases). The CDR3 spans 14 residues. The germline CDR1 and CDR2 sequences are MDHEN and SYDVKM. V gave up 4 bases and J gave up 0 bases, with 9 bases separating them. Here the CDR3 reads CASSSNRVNTEAFF. Written as DNA, the CDR3 is TGTGCCAGCAGTTCAAACAGGGTGAACACTGAAGCTTTCTTT.

This clonotype was counted between two and nine times. The V call is TRBV25-1, the J call TRBJ1-2; 9 bases line up with TRBD1. Losses at the gene ends were 2 bases for V and 2 bases for J; bases not matched to a gene: 3. Per germline, CDR1 MGHDK and CDR2 SYGVNS. There are 15 residues in the CDR3. The CDR3 DNA reads TGTGCCAGCAGTGAAGAGACAGGGGGAAACTATGGCTACACCTTC. Its translation: CASSEETGGNYGYTF.

This clonotype was seen more than once but under ten times. The rearrangement links TRBV5-1 to TRBJ2-7; the D is unclear. The V and J ends lost 1 base and 2 bases respectively, with 10 bases between them. The length of the CDR3 is 14 residues. Germline loops: CDR1 SGHRS, CDR2 YFSETQ. The DNA for the CDR3 is TGCGCCAGCAGCTTGAGCCAGAATGCCTACGAGCAGTACTTC. It yields the protein CASSLSQNAYEQYF.

This chain links TRBV20-1 with TRBJ1-2; 8 positions match TRBD1. The CDR3 is made up of 14 amino acids. V trimming: 3 bases; J trimming: 3 bases; junction bases outside the gene matches: 6. Germline V gives CDR1 DFQATT, CDR2 SNEGSKA (reference sequence). The CDR3 region has the DNA TGCAGTGCTAGGGGGGACAGGCGGTACTATGGCTACACCTTC. This codes for CSARGDRRYYGYTF.

This clonotype was seen only a few times. The V call is TRBV5-1, the J call TRBJ1-1; tentatively, D is TRBD1 (6 bases). The CDR3 extends over 15 amino acids. Trimming took off 0 bases at V and 5 bases at J, with 14 bases between the two ends. The V gene's germline CDR1 is SGHRS and CDR2 YFSETQ. The CDR3 sequence: CASSLVGGLGTEAFF. In nucleotides, the CDR3 is TGCGCCAGCAGCTTGGTTGGGGGGCTTGGTACTGAAGCTTTCTTT.

This chain joins TRBV12-3 or TRBV12-4 and TRBJ2-7; D is tentatively TRBD1 or TRBD2 (5 bases each). This CDR3 contains 14 residues. V lost 5 bases to trimming and J lost 3 bases, with 14 bases between them. CDR3 nucleotides: TGTGCCAGCAGTCTCACCGGGGCCGACTACGAGCAGTACTTC. It is translated as CASSLTGADYEQYF.

Only a few counts were recorded for this clonotype. The CDR3 sequence is CASSFRQGWETQYF. CDR3 coding DNA: TGTGCCAGCAGTTTCAGACAGGGTTGGGAGACCCAGTACTTC. The V call is TRBV12-3 or TRBV12-4, the J call TRBJ2-5, with 7 bases matching TRBD1. This CDR3 region has 14 residues. After removal of 3 bases from V and 5 bases from J, the junction contained 6 bases not matched to a gene.

This sequence joins TRBV4-3 and TRBJ2-3; maybe TRBD1 (6 bases). CDR1 is LGHNA, CDR2 YSLEER, per germline. This CDR3 has 15 residues. Trimming stripped 4 bases from V and 2 bases from J, with 13 bases between. In DNA, the CDR3 is TGCGCCAGCAGCCTACTGGACAGTTCCACAGATACGCAGTATTTT. Protein product: CASSLLDSSTDTQYF.

The chain carries TRBV5-5 and TRBJ1-5; unclear D gene. Per the germline V gene, CDR1 is SGHKS and CDR2 is YYEKEE (reference sequence). Trimming shortened V by 3 bases and J by 4 bases, and 8 bases separated the two germline ends. The CDR3 loop spans 13 amino acids. The CDR3 sequence: CASSSDWNQPQHF. As DNA, the CDR3 is TGTGCCAGCAGCTCGGACTGGAATCAGCCCCAGCATTTT.

J is TRBJ2-2 and V is TRBV29-1, with D uncertain. V was clipped by 8 bases and J by 0 bases, with 10 bases between them. Germline CDR1 SQVTM, CDR2 ANQGSEA. This CDR3 is built from 13 residues. This CDR3 is CSTLQANTGELFF. The CDR3 DNA reads TGCAGCACCCTACAAGCGAACACCGGGGAGCTGTTTTTT.

The chain uses TRBV28 and TRBJ2-5, with D unresolved. Trimming shortened V by 6 bases and J by 0 bases, and 5 bases separated the two germline ends. The CDR3 sequence is 12 residues long. Germline loops: CDR1 MDHEN, CDR2 SYDVKM. This CDR3 reads CASRTYQETQYF. CDR3 DNA sequence: TGTGCCAGCAGAACGTACCAAGAGACCCAGTACTTC.

The V and J genes are TRBV7-9 and TRBJ2-4; D not certain. The V end was cut by 5 bases, the J end by 1 base, with 15 bases between. The CDR3 length is 16 residues. Germline CDR1 and CDR2: SEHNR and FQNEAQ (reference sequence). DNA for the CDR3: TGTGCCAGCAGCCCCGTCACCTGGGGTGCCAAAAACATTCAGTACTTC. Translation gives CASSPVTWGAKNIQYF.

The chain joins TRBV9 to TRBJ1-2, with D unresolved. V shed 3 bases and J shed 8 bases, with 11 bases lying between them. The CDR3 has 12 amino acids. Germline CDR1 SGDLS, CDR2 YYNGEE. The CDR3 sequence is CASSEEGRGYTF. The DNA for the CDR3 is TGTGCCAGCAGCGAGGAGGGCCGCGGCTACACCTTC. Together with reference TRBV9 and TRBJ1-2, the CDR3 gives the full variable domain: DSGVTQTPKHLITATGQRVTLRCSPRSGDLSVYWYQQSLDQGLQFLIQYYNGEERAKGNILERFSAQQFPDLHSELNLSSLELGDSALYFCASSEEGRGYTFGSGTRLTVV.

This clonotype appeared once. CDR3 sequence (DNA): TGTGCCAGCAGCTCCTTTGAGACGGGTAACTACAATGAGCAGTTCTTC. This encodes CASSSFETGNYNEQFF. The chain couples TRBV14 to TRBJ2-1, with D unresolved. CDR1 is SGHDN, CDR2 FVKESK, per germline. There are 16 residues in the CDR3. The V and J ends lost 5 bases and 3 bases respectively, with 17 bases between them.

This clonotype was recorded a few times. The chain links TRBV9 to TRBJ1-1, with 8 positions matching TRBD1. V dropped 3 bases and J dropped 4; count of bases not matched to a gene: 5. CDR1 is SGDLS, CDR2 YYNGEE, per germline. This CDR3 is 14 amino acids long. The CDR3 region is CASSDRGEGTEAFF. CDR3 DNA sequence: TGTGCCAGCAGCGACAGGGGGGAGGGCACTGAAGCTTTCTTT.

There are a few counts of this clonotype. The J gene is TRBJ2-1, the V gene TRBV5-1; 7 bases agree with TRBD2. J gave up 7 bases and V 4 bases, and 8 bases lay outside the gene matches. Germline CDR1 is SGHRS and CDR2 is YFSETQ. The CDR3 is 14 residues long. The CDR3 sequence: CASSQPLRGNEQFF. In DNA form, the CDR3 reads TGCGCCAGCAGCCAACCCTTGCGGGGGAATGAGCAGTTCTTC.